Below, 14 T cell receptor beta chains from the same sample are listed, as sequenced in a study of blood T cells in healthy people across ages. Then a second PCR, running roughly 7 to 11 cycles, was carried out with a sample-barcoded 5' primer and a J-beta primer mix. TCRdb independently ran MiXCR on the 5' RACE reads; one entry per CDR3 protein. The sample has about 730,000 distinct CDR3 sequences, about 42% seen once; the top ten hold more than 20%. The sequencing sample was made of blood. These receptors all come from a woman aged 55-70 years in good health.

The CDR3 loop is CASSHPSGFREGHPYNEQYF. DNA for the CDR3: TGTGCCAGCAGTCACCCCTCAGGGTTCCGGGAGGGCCACCCCTACAATGAGCAGTACTTC. The chain has TRBV6-2 or TRBV6-3 and TRBJ2-7; TRBD2 matches 8 bases. This CDR3 has 20 residues. The germline V gene has CDR1 MNHEY and CDR2 SVGEGT. V trimming: 5 bases; J trimming: 7 bases; junction bases outside the gene matches: 28.

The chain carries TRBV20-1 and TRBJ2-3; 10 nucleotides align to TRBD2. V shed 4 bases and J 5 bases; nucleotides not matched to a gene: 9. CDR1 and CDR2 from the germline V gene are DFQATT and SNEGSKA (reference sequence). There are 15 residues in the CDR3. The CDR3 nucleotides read TGCAGTGCTACCCCAGCGGGAGGGCCTGAAGATACGCAGTATTTT. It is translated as CSATPAGGPEDTQYF.

The CDR3 DNA sequence: TGTGCCAGCAGCGAGGGACTAGAGGGAGGGAGGGATGAGCAGTTCTTC. This encodes CASSEGLEGGRDEQFF. The chain employs TRBV7-3 and TRBJ2-1; TRBD2 matches 8 bases. Germline loops: CDR1 SGHTA, CDR2 FQGTGA. Unmatched junction bases numbered 14, after V lost 5 bases and J lost 8 bases. The CDR3 is 16 amino acids.

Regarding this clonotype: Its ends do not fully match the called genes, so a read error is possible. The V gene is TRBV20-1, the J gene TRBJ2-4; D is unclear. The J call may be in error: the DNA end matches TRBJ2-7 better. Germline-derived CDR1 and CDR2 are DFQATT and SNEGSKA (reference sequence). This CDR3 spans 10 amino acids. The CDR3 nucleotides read TGCGGTGCTGGTACCTACGAGCAGTACTTC. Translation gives CGAGTYEQYF.

CDR3 DNA: TGTGCCAGCAGTCGGGAACTCACTGAAGCTTTCTTT. This gives the protein CASSRELTEAFF. The rearrangement joins TRBV12-3 or TRBV12-4 to TRBJ1-1; D unclear. V was shortened by 5 bases and J by 4 bases, with 8 bases between the two germline ends. The CDR3 is 12 amino acids.

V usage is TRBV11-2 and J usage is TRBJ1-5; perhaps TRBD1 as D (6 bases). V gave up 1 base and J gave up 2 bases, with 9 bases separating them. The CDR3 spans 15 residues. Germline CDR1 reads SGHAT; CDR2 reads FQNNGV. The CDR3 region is CASSLAGAGNQPQHF. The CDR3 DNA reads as TGTGCCAGCAGCTTAGCGGGGGCTGGCAATCAGCCCCAGCATTTT. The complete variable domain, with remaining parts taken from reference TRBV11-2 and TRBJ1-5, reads EAGVAQSPRYKIIEKRQSVAFWCNPISGHATLYWYQQILGQGPKLLIQFQNNGVVDDSQLPKDRFSAERLKGVDSTLKIQPAKLEDSAVYLCASSLAGAGNQPQHFGDGTRLSIL.

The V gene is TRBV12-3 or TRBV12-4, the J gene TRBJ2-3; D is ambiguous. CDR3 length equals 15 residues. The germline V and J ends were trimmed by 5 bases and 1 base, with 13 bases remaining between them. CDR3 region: CASSPSNEGTDTQYF. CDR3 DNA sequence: TGTGCCAGCAGTCCGTCGAACGAGGGCACAGATACGCAGTATTTT.

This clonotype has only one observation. CDR3 sequence reads: CASGGGENNEQFF. Written as DNA, the CDR3 is TGTGCCAGCGGAGGGGGGGAAAACAATGAGCAGTTCTTC. The chain combines TRBV28 with TRBJ2-1; the D gene is possibly TRBD2 (7 bases). The CDR3 is made up of 13 amino acids. Germline loops: CDR1 MDHEN, CDR2 SYDVKM. V was cut by 8 bases and J by 5 bases, with 13 bases left in between.

For the CDR3, the DNA is TGTGCCTGGGCGGGACAGGGATCACCCCTCCACTTT. This translates into CAWAGQGSPLHF. V usage is TRBV30 and J usage is TRBJ1-6; 9 bases line up with TRBD1. V lost 5 bases, J lost 10 bases, and 3 bases stayed unmatched. The CDR3 loop spans 12 amino acids. CDR1 and CDR2 from the germline V gene are GTSNPN and SVGIG (reference sequence). The full variable domain, its missing parts supplied by reference TRBV30 and TRBJ1-6, is SQTIHQWPATLVQPVGSPLSLECTVEGTSNPNLYWYRQAAGRGLQLLFYSVGIGQISSEVPQNLSASRPQDRQFILSSKKLLLSDSGFYLCAWAGQGSPLHFGNGTRLTVT.

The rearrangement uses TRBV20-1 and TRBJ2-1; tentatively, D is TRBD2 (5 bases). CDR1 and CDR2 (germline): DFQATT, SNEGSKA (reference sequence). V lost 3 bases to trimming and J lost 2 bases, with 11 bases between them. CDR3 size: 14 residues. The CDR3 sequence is CSARSMRAYNEQFF. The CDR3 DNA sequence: TGCAGTGCTAGGTCAATGCGGGCCTACAATGAGCAGTTCTTC.

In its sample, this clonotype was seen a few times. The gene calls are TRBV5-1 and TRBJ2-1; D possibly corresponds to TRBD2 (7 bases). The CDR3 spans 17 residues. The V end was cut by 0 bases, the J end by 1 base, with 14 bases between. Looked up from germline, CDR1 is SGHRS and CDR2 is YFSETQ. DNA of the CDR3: TGCGCCAGCAGCTTGGAAGGGGGGGGCAGTTCCTACAATGAGCAGTTCTTC. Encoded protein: CASSLEGGGSSYNEQFF.

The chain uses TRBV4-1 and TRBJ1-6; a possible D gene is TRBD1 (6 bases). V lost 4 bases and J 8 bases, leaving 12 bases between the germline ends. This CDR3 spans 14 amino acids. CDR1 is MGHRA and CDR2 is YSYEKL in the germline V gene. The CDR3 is CASSPGYRDSPLHF. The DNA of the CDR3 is TGCGCCAGCAGCCCCGGATACAGGGATTCACCCCTCCACTTT.

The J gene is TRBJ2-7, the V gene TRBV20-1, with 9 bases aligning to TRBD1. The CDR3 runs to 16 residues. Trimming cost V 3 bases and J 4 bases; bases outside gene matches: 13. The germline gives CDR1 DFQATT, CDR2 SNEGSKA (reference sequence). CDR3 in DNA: TGCAGTGCTAGTCCCCCACCGGGACAGGGTTTTTACGAGCAGTACTTC. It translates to CSASPPPGQGFYEQYF.

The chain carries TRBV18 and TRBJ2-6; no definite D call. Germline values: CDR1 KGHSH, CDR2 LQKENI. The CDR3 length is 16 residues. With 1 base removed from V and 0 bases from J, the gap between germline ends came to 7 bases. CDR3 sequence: CASSPQGNSGANVLTF. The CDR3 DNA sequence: TGTGCCAGCTCACCACAGGGAAACTCTGGGGCCAACGTCCTGACTTTC.